The 30 T cell receptor beta chains below were found in one sample sequenced in a study of T-cell reconstitution after alpha-beta-depleted transplantation in children. During its preparation, the TCRbeta library received unique molecular identifiers. TCRdb analysed the PCR reads with MiXCR anew, one entry per CDR3 protein. The table includes almost 600,000 distinct CDR3 sequences, over 25% detected once. Sequenced material: PBMCs, taken before TCRalphabeta/CD19-depleted stem cell transplant. The origin of the receptors is a boy younger than two with Wiskott-Aldrich syndrome, due to receive a stem cell transplant.

This clonotype was picked up a small number of times. The chain's CDR3 is CASSFRDRNSGANVLTF. The CDR3 coding sequence is TGTGCCAGCAGCTTCCGGGACAGAAACTCTGGGGCCAACGTCCTGACTTTC. The genes are TRBV5-5 and TRBJ2-6; 7 bases agree with TRBD1. From germline, CDR1 is SGHKS and CDR2 YYEKEE (reference sequence). Trimming at V came to 2 bases and at J to 0 bases, leaving 5 bases not matched to a gene. The CDR3 is 17 residues long. Combining the CDR3 with reference TRBV5-5 and TRBJ2-6 gives the whole variable domain DAGVTQSPTHLIKTRGQQVTLRCSPISGHKSVSWYQQVLGQGPQFIFQYYEKEERGRGNFPDRFSARQFPNYSSELNVNALLLGDSALYLCASSFRDRNSGANVLTFGAGSRLTVL.

This clonotype came up a few times. The J gene is TRBJ2-7, the V gene TRBV6-1; D is uncertain. V shed 7 bases and J shed 3 bases, with 16 bases lying between them. The CDR3 is made up of 14 amino acids. Germline assignment: CDR1 MNHNS and CDR2 SASEGT. As DNA, the CDR3 is TGTGCCAGCAAACAACTCGACTCACTCTACGAGCAGTACTTC. Translating gives CASKQLDSLYEQYF.

CDR3 residues: CASSGGLAVTYEQYF. CDR3 coding DNA: TGCGCCAGCAGCGGCGGGCTAGCGGTAACCTACGAGCAGTACTTC. The rearrangement joins TRBV5-1 to TRBJ2-7, with 7 bases identical to TRBD2. The CDR3 contains 15 residues. Germline V lookup: CDR1 SGHRS, CDR2 YFSETQ. J was trimmed by 2 bases and V by 4 bases; bases with no gene match: 9.

This clonotype was detected many times. The chain employs TRBV5-4 and TRBJ2-2; D is uncertain. Germline CDR1 reads SGHNT; CDR2 reads YYREEE (reference sequence). V shed 1 base and J shed 7 bases, with 8 bases lying between them. The CDR3 runs to 13 residues. The CDR3 here is CASSLWNGGELFF. The CDR3 DNA follows: TGTGCCAGCAGCTTGTGGAACGGCGGGGAGCTGTTTTTT.

CDR3 DNA: TGTGCCAGCAGCCGTTACTTCGGGACAGGGGCCTACGAGCAGTACTTC. Translating gives CASSRYFGTGAYEQYF. This chain uses TRBV4-2 with TRBJ2-7; 10 bases agree with TRBD1. V shed 4 bases and J 2 bases; nucleotides not matched to a gene: 8. Germline CDR1 reads LGHNA; CDR2 reads YNFKEQ. This CDR3 region has 16 residues.

This clonotype was detected only a few times. The rearrangement links TRBV12-3 or TRBV12-4 to TRBJ2-1; 9 bases agree with TRBD2. This CDR3 comprises 15 residues. V lost 6 bases to trimming and J lost 4 bases; unmatched junction nucleotides: 7. The CDR3 nucleotides read TGTGCCAGCAGGTCTAGCGGGAATGGGTACAATGAGCAGTTCTTC. It translates to CASRSSGNGYNEQFF.

This clonotype was seen a few times. The V call is TRBV24-1, the J call TRBJ2-3, with 14 positions matching TRBD2. V trimming: 4 bases; J trimming: 4 bases; junction bases outside the gene matches: 6. The germline V gene encodes CDR1 KGHDR and CDR2 SFDVKD. CDR3 length: 17 residues. CDR3 nucleotide sequence: TGTGCCACCAGTGACCCCGGGACTAGCGGGAGTGCAGATACGCAGTATTTT. This sequence encodes CATSDPGTSGSADTQYF.

Many counts were recorded for this clonotype. The chain joins TRBV12-3 or TRBV12-4 to TRBJ2-7, with D perhaps matching TRBD1 (5 bases). Trimming took 5 bases from V and 4 from J, leaving 21 bases between them. This CDR3 is 16 amino acids long. The DNA of the CDR3 is TGTGCCAGCAGTATACATGGGATAGGGGTTCTTTACGAGCAGTACTTC. Translation: CASSIHGIGVLYEQYF.

This chain joins TRBV2 and TRBJ2-1; tentative D call: TRBD1 (5 bases). Between the trimmed V and J ends, which lost 2 bases and 9 bases, there was a span of 8 bases. This CDR3 is 12 amino acids long. The V gene's germline CDR1 is SNHLY and CDR2 FYNNEI. The CDR3 loop reads CASSEQGSEQFF. For the CDR3, the DNA is TGTGCCAGCAGTGAACAGGGTAGTGAGCAGTTCTTC.

CDR3 nucleotide sequence: TGCAGCGTTGAAGATCAGAGCCTCCAAGAGACCCAGTACTTC. Translation: CSVEDQSLQETQYF. The chain couples TRBV29-1 to TRBJ2-5; D not certain. This CDR3 has 14 residues. The germline gives CDR1 SQVTM, CDR2 ANQGSEA. Trimming removed 0 bases from V and 1 base from J, with 9 bases in between.

V and J are TRBV20-1 and TRBJ1-1; no clear D gene. Trimming left V 6 bases short and J 0 bases short, with 11 bases between. The CDR3 sequence is 13 residues long. Germline V lookup: CDR1 DFQATT, CDR2 SNEGSKA (reference sequence). In DNA, the CDR3 is TGCAGTGCCGTGGGCAGGCTGAACACTGAAGCTTTCTTT. Residues: CSAVGRLNTEAFF.

The rearrangement joins TRBV20-1 to TRBJ1-5; TRBD1 might be the D (6 bases). The length of the CDR3 is 14 residues. The germline V gene encodes CDR1 DFQATT and CDR2 SNEGSKA (reference sequence). Trimming stripped 3 bases from V and 5 bases from J, with 14 bases between. The CDR3 DNA reads as TGCAGTGCTAGTCGACAGGAGGGGCATCAGCCCCAGCATTTT. Translated, it gives CSASRQEGHQPQHF.

This chain uses TRBV20-1 with TRBJ2-7, with D possibly TRBD2 on 6 matching bases. The CDR3 has 14 amino acids. Germline V lookup: CDR1 DFQATT, CDR2 SNEGSKA (reference sequence). Trimming cost V 5 bases and J 6 bases, with 20 bases left between them. Here the CDR3 DNA reads TGCAGTGCTCGGGACCCTCGACTAGTGGCCGAGCAGTACTTC. Residues: CSARDPRLVAEQYF.

The chain combines TRBV28 with TRBJ1-5; 10 bases are shared with TRBD1. From germline, CDR1 is MDHEN and CDR2 SYDVKM. The CDR3 totals 18 residues. J gave up 6 bases and V 3 bases, and 14 bases lay outside the gene matches. The CDR3 reads CASSFPTRGQGRVQPQHF. The CDR3, as DNA: TGTGCCAGCAGTTTCCCCACCAGGGGACAGGGGCGGGTTCAGCCCCAGCATTTT. Full variable domain (outside the CDR3, taken from reference TRBV28 and TRBJ1-5): DVKVTQSSRYLVKRTGEKVFLECVQDMDHENMFWYRQDPGLGLRLIYFSYDVKMKEKGDIPEGYSVSREKKERFSLILESASTNQTSMYLCASSFPTRGQGRVQPQHFGDGTRLSIL.

CDR3 sequence (DNA): TGTGCCAGCGCCCGTTGGGAGCGAGACACTGAAGCTTTCTTT. Translation: CASARWERDTEAFF. The chain carries TRBV6-4 and TRBJ1-1, with D unclear. Germline loops: CDR1 MRHNA, CDR2 SNTAGT. The CDR3 contains 14 residues. V was clipped by 8 bases and J by 3 bases, with 16 bases between them.

The sample holds a few counts of this clonotype. The chain combines TRBV6-1 with TRBJ2-5; maybe TRBD1 (6 bases). Trimming removed 8 bases from V and 2 bases from J, with 21 bases in between. The CDR3 spans 16 residues. Germline CDR1 MNHNS, CDR2 SASEGT. The CDR3 loop reads CASGGHRLRKQETQYF. As DNA, the CDR3 is TGTGCCAGCGGGGGCCACAGACTAAGAAAACAAGAGACCCAGTACTTC.

This clonotype has a handful of counts. The V and J genes are TRBV5-1 and TRBJ2-1; 12 bases fit TRBD1. Germline V gene lookup returns CDR1 SGHRS and CDR2 YFSETQ. Trimming removed 4 bases from V and 9 bases from J; junction bases left unmatched: 8. The CDR3 has 15 residues. The CDR3 bases are TGCGCCAGCAGCGCCGGGACAGGGGGCAGTGGTGAGCAGTTCTTC. This sequence encodes CASSAGTGGSGEQFF.

This chain connects TRBV2 to TRBJ1-4; TRBD1 might be the D (6 bases). Between the trimmed V and J ends, which lost 7 bases and 2 bases, there was a span of 17 bases. The CDR3 contains 16 residues. Germline-derived CDR1 and CDR2 are SNHLY and FYNNEI. CDR3 DNA sequence: TGTGCCAGCACCCTCACGGGGGGCGCTACTAATGAAAAACTGTTTTTT. This translates into CASTLTGGATNEKLFF. Full variable domain (rest looked up from reference TRBV2 and TRBJ1-4): EPEVTQTPSHQVTQMGQEVILRCVPISNHLYFYWYRQILGQKVEFLVSFYNNEISEKSEIFDDQFSVERPDGSNFTLKIRSTKLEDSAMYFCASTLTGGATNEKLFFGSGTQLSVL.

V gene TRBV5-1 combines with J gene TRBJ2-1; D might be TRBD1 (5 bases). The germline V gene has CDR1 SGHRS and CDR2 YFSETQ. This CDR3 is 17 amino acids long. With 5 bases removed from V and 1 base from J, the gap between germline ends came to 19 bases. Written as DNA, the CDR3 is TGCGCCAGCAGTCAGGGCAGTTCCTCACCTTCCTACAATGAGCAGTTCTTC. As protein: CASSQGSSSPSYNEQFF.

The V and J genes are TRBV10-3 and TRBJ2-1; the D call may be TRBD1 or TRBD2 (5 bases each). The CDR3 has 15 residues. Germline lookup yields CDR1 ENHRY and CDR2 SYGVKD. Trimming pared 6 bases from V and 5 bases from J, leaving 17 bases between. In DNA, the CDR3 is TGTGCCATCAGCATTCTGGGAGAGGGGCACAATGAGCAGTTCTTC. Translation gives CAISILGEGHNEQFF.

This clonotype was seen only a few times. The chain joins TRBV15 to TRBJ1-2; TRBD1 might be the D (5 bases). Germline V lookup: CDR1 LNHNV, CDR2 YYDKDF (reference sequence). The CDR3 length is 18 residues. Trimming took off 0 bases at V and 2 bases at J, with 19 bases between the two ends. CDR3 sequence reads: CATSRDKKGSVFNYGYTF. The CDR3 DNA reads as TGTGCCACCAGCAGAGATAAGAAGGGGTCCGTTTTCAACTATGGCTACACCTTC.

This clonotype was seen a few times. The rearrangement uses TRBV2 and TRBJ2-2, with D maybe TRBD1 (5 bases). The germline CDR1 and CDR2 sequences are SNHLY and FYNNEI. The V end was cut by 8 bases, the J end by 7 bases, with 11 bases between. The CDR3 is 12 amino acids. CDR3 DNA sequence: TGTGCCAGCTGCCAGGGATTCGGGGAGCTGTTTTTT. It translates to CASCQGFGELFF.

The J gene is TRBJ2-7, the V gene TRBV3-1, with TRBD2 matching 7 bases. CDR1 and CDR2 from the germline V gene are LGHDT and YNNKEL (reference sequence). This CDR3 is 15 amino acids long. The V and J ends lost 1 base and 3 bases, in that order; junction bases with no gene match: 6. The CDR3 bases are TGTGCCAGCAGCCAAGGGTGGGACTACGACTACGAGCAGTACTTC. It translates to CASSQGWDYDYEQYF.

J is TRBJ2-1 and V is TRBV29-1; D is unclear. The CDR3 has 15 residues. Trimming cost V 6 bases and J 0 bases, with 15 bases left between them. Germline V gene data show CDR1 as SQVTM and CDR2 as ANQGSEA. In DNA form, the CDR3 reads TGCAGCGTGATGGGAAGCTCCTCCTCCTACAATGAGCAGTTCTTC. Its translation: CSVMGSSSSYNEQFF.

On this clonotype: The conserved final phenylalanine or tryptophan is absent from the CDR3, which likely points to a read error. The chain links TRBV10-3 to TRBJ2-1, with 13 bases aligning to TRBD2. Germline V CDR1 and CDR2: ENHRY, SYGVKD. CDR3 length: 16 amino acids. The V segment lost 2 bases and the J segment 2 bases; nucleotides outside the gene matches: 0. The CDR3 here is CAISETSGRAYNEQFS. DNA for the CDR3: TGTGCCATCAGTGAGACTAGCGGGAGGGCCTACAATGAGCAGTTCTCC.

The chain recombines TRBV7-9 with TRBJ1-2, with D perhaps TRBD1 (6 bases). CDR1 is SEHNR and CDR2 is FQNEAQ in the germline V gene (reference sequence). The V end was cut by 2 bases, the J end by 4 bases, with 11 bases between. The CDR3 runs to 14 residues. Here the CDR3 reads CASSLSGAGYGYTF. The CDR3 bases are TGTGCCAGCAGCTTATCAGGGGCTGGCTATGGCTACACCTTC.

V and J are TRBV9 and TRBJ2-7, with 10 bases that match TRBD1. The ends lost 2 bases at V and 4 bases at J; junction bases unmatched: 6. This CDR3 is built from 15 residues. CDR1 and CDR2 (germline): SGDLS, YYNGEE. The DNA for the CDR3 is TGTGCCAGCAGCGTCGACGACAGGGGGCTGTACGAGCAGTACTTC. Protein product: CASSVDDRGLYEQYF.

This clonotype was observed a few times. J is TRBJ1-3 and V is TRBV5-5; D remains unclear. Germline V lookup: CDR1 SGHKS, CDR2 YYEKEE (reference sequence). The V end lost 4 bases, the J end lost 0 bases, and 8 bases lay between the germline ends. This CDR3 is 14 amino acids long. This CDR3 is CASSPGSSGNTIYF. DNA of the CDR3: TGTGCCAGCAGCCCCGGGAGCTCTGGAAACACCATATATTTT.

This rearrangement joins TRBV6-1 to TRBJ1-5; 7 bases align to TRBD1. The length of the CDR3 is 15 residues. J gave up 3 bases and V 6 bases, and 8 bases lay outside the gene matches. Germline V gene data show CDR1 as MNHNS and CDR2 as SASEGT. CDR3: CASRLTGDSNQPQHF. The CDR3, as DNA: TGTGCCAGCAGGCTAACAGGGGACTCCAATCAGCCCCAGCATTTT.

This chain joins TRBV4-2 and TRBJ2-2; TRBD2 agrees at 7 bases. This CDR3 has 16 amino acids. The germline CDR1 and CDR2 sequences are LGHNA and YNFKEQ. J was trimmed by 5 bases and V by 1 base; bases with no gene match: 7. The CDR3 nucleotides are TGTGCCAGCAGCCAAGGCGGCGGGGGTATAACCGGGGAGCTGTTTTTT. Translating gives CASSQGGGGITGELFF.